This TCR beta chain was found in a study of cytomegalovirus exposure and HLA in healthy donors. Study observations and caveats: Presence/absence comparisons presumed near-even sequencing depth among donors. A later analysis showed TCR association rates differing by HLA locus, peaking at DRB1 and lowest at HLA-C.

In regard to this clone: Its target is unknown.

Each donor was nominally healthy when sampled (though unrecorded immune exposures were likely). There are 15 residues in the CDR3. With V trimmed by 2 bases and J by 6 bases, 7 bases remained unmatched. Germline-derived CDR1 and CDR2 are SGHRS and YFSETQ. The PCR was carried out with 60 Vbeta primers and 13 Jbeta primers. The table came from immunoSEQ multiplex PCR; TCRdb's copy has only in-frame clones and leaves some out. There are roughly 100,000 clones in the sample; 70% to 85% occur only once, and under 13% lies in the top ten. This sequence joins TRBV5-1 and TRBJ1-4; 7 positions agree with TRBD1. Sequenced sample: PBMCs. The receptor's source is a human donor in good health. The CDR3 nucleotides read TGCGCCAGCAGCTTTACAGGGGAGGAGTATGAAAAACTGTTTTTT. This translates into CASSFTGEEYEKLFF.